A selection of T cell receptor beta chains follows, all from one sample in a study of OX40 agonist ivuxolimab in advanced cancers. Libraries were prepared by immunoSEQ multiplex PCR; TCRdb keeps only in-frame clonotypes and omits some of them. The sample consists of tens of thousands of clones, more than 70% of them appearing once. The sequenced sample was CD4+ or CD8+ T cells sorted from blood, obtained in a trial of the OX40 agonist ivuxolimab. These receptors all stem from an adult with an advanced solid tumor such as melanoma, head and neck, liver or kidney cancer. The CDR3 runs from the conserved cysteine through the conserved F or W. A D gene is named only where the DNA matches it firmly. Expanded clones get a size class; other rows say once, few or many, or leave the size out.

v_call,j_call,clone_size,d_call,cdr3_aa,cdr3_nt
TRBV4-1,TRBJ2-7,NA,NA,CASSQDTKGPYEQYF,TGCGCCAGCAGCCAAGATACGAAGGGCCCCTACGAGCAGTACTTC
TRBV5-6,TRBJ1-4,NA,NA,CATGGGMTNEKLFF,TGTGCCACCGGGGGGGGCATGACTAATGAAAAACTGTTTTTT
TRBV5-4,TRBJ2-7,NA,NA,CASSAEDMLRHF,TGTGCCAGCAGCGCCGAAGATATGTTAAGGCACTTC
TRBV30,TRBJ2-7,once,TRBD1,CAWSTGTAYEQYF,TGTGCCTGGAGTACCGGGACAGCCTACGAGCAGTACTTC
TRBV9,TRBJ2-3,NA,TRBD2,CASSVELAGPDTQYF,TGTGCCAGCAGCGTAGAACTAGCGGGGCCAGATACGCAGTATTTT
TRBV4-1,TRBJ2-3,NA,TRBD2,CASSQPGVAAGVPTDTQYF,TGCGCCAGCAGCCAACCTGGGGTGGCTGCGGGGGTACCAACAGATACGCAGTATTTT
TRBV19,TRBJ2-3,NA,TRBD2,CASIQTGLAGSTDTQYF,TGTGCCAGTATCCAAACGGGACTAGCGGGTAGCACAGATACGCAGTATTTT
TRBV11-2,TRBJ2-5,NA,NA,CASSLYRSLVETQYF,TGTGCCAGCAGCTTATACAGGAGCCTCGTAGAGACCCAGTACTTC
TRBV28,TRBJ2-3,few,TRBD1,CASSLGQGDADTQYF,TGTGCCAGCAGTTTAGGTCAGGGGGACGCAGATACGCAGTATTTT
TRBV6-5,TRBJ2-2,NA,TRBD1,CASSYRTGNTGELFF,TGTGCCAGCAGTTACAGGACAGGGAACACCGGGGAGCTGTTTTTT
TRBV11-2,TRBJ1-4,NA,NA,CASSRYWGPNEKLFF,TGTGCCAGCAGCCGTTATTGGGGGCCTAATGAAAAACTGTTTTTT
TRBV30,TRBJ2-5,once,TRBD1,CAWSGGQGPQETQYF,TGTGCCTGGAGCGGGGGACAGGGGCCCCAAGAGACCCAGTACTTC
TRBV14,TRBJ2-7,NA,NA,CASSHLGPYEQYF,TGTGCCAGCAGCCACCTTGGCCCCTACGAGCAGTACTTC
TRBV7-8,TRBJ1-5,once,NA,CASSLGPINQPQHF,TGTGCCAGCAGCCTTGGACCGATCAATCAGCCCCAGCATTTT
TRBV5-6,TRBJ2-7,few,NA,CASSLVSGTGPSSYEQYF,TGTGCCAGCAGCTTGGTCAGTGGCACCGGACCTAGCTCCTACGAGCAGTACTTC
TRBV29-1,TRBJ1-3,NA,NA,CSASWVGNTIYF,TGCAGCGCGTCTTGGGTTGGAAACACCATATATTTT
TRBV2,TRBJ2-3,NA,TRBD2,CASSDVGLAGEETDTQYF,TGTGCCAGCAGTGATGTGGGACTAGCGGGAGAAGAAACAGATACGCAGTATTTT
TRBV5-6,TRBJ1-2,NA,NA,CASSSGGYYGYTF,TGCGCCAGCAGCTCCGGGGGCTACTATGGCTACACCTTC
TRBV6-5,TRBJ2-7,NA,TRBD1,CASRPNRDRPYEQYF,TGTGCCAGCAGACCGAACAGGGACAGACCCTACGAGCAGTACTTC
TRBV27,TRBJ2-7,NA,TRBD2,CASSLLGSGSAYEQYF,TGTGCCAGCAGTTTATTGGGTAGCGGGAGCGCCTACGAGCAGTACTTC
TRBV6-5,TRBJ2-5,NA,TRBD1,CASSASGTVYETQYF,TGTGCCAGCAGTGCCTCCGGGACAGTATACGAGACCCAGTACTTC
TRBV2,TRBJ2-2,NA,NA,CASSPGEGTGELFF,TGTGCCAGCAGTCCAGGGGAAGGCACCGGGGAGCTGTTTTTT
TRBV4-1,TRBJ2-1,NA,NA,CASSQDWTAPEQFF,TGCGCCAGCAGCCAAGATTGGACAGCACCTGAGCAGTTCTTC
TRBV9,TRBJ2-7,NA,TRBD1,CASSVGTGALGHEQYF,TGTGCCAGCAGCGTAGGCACAGGGGCCTTGGGGCACGAGCAGTACTTC
TRBV9,TRBJ2-7,once,NA,CASSFRGMDYEQYF,TGTGCCAGCAGCTTTAGGGGGATGGACTACGAGCAGTACTTC
TRBV9,TRBJ1-1,NA,NA,CASSFTRDLNTEAFF,TGTGCCAGCAGCTTTACAAGGGATTTGAACACTGAAGCTTTCTTT
TRBV2,TRBJ1-4,NA,NA,CATREKTVLAEKLFF,TGTGCCACCCGAGAAAAAACGGTTTTAGCTGAAAAACTGTTTTTT
TRBV5-8,TRBJ2-7,NA,TRBD1,CASSFLGTGGYEQYF,TGTGCCAGCAGCTTTCTCGGGACAGGGGGTTACGAGCAGTACTTC
TRBV5-6,TRBJ2-1,NA,NA,CASSLDRVPYNEQFF,TGTGCCAGCAGCTTGGACAGGGTACCCTACAATGAGCAGTTCTTC
TRBV29-1,TRBJ1-2,NA,NA,CSVPGVVSAGYTF,TGCAGCGTCCCAGGGGTGGTCTCCGCAGGCTACACCTTC
TRBV9,TRBJ2-1,NA,NA,CASSDLSEEQFF,TGTGCCAGCAGCGACCTTAGCGAGGAGCAGTTCTTC
TRBV7-3,TRBJ2-1,NA,NA,CASSSRGDTNIDEQFF,TGTGCCAGCAGCTCTCGCGGCGACACAAACATAGATGAGCAGTTCTTC
TRBV4-3,TRBJ2-7,NA,NA,CASSQELQGGDEQYF,TGCGCCAGCAGCCAAGAACTGCAGGGTGGAGACGAGCAGTACTTC
TRBV15,TRBJ1-1,once,NA,CATSRVGDIEAFF,TGTGCCACCAGCAGAGTGGGGGACATTGAAGCTTTCTTT
TRBV2,TRBJ2-2,NA,TRBD1,CAKTGVNTGELFF,TGTGCTAAGACAGGGGTGAACACCGGGGAGCTGTTTTTT
TRBV13,TRBJ2-1,NA,NA,CASSLEGADEQFF,TGTGCCAGCAGCTTGGAAGGGGCGGATGAGCAGTTCTTC
TRBV5-4,TRBJ1-4,NA,TRBD1,CASSRGQGPNEKLFF,TGTGCCAGCAGCCGCGGACAGGGTCCTAATGAAAAACTGTTTTTT
TRBV5-5,TRBJ1-2,NA,NA,CASSLSRIFYGYTF,TGTGCCAGCAGCTTGTCGAGAATCTTTTATGGCTACACCTTC
TRBV9,TRBJ2-7,NA,NA,CASSLEGTAFRDEQYF,TGTGCCAGCAGCCTTGAGGGGACCGCCTTCCGGGACGAGCAGTACTTC
TRBV4-3,TRBJ1-4,NA,NA,CASSQRVYGKEKLFF,TGCGCCAGCAGCCAGAGGGTTTACGGGAAAGAAAAACTGTTTTTT
TRBV27,TRBJ1-1,NA,NA,CASSFYGTEAFF,TGTGCCAGCAGTTTCTACGGCACTGAAGCTTTCTTT
TRBV30,TRBJ1-1,once,NA,CAWSGGGLGTEAFF,TGTGCCTGGAGTGGGGGGGGCCTCGGCACTGAAGCTTTCTTT
TRBV6-5,TRBJ1-5,NA,NA,CASIRQPYSNQPQHF,TGTGCCAGCATTCGGCAGCCGTATAGCAATCAGCCCCAGCATTTT
TRBV15,TRBJ2-1,once,NA,CATSNEQFF,TGTGCCACCAGCAATGAGCAGTTCTTC
TRBV9,TRBJ1-2,NA,NA,CATKPLTVGYYGYTF,TGTGCCACCAAACCCCTGACAGTAGGATACTATGGCTACACCTTC
TRBV9,TRBJ2-7,NA,TRBD1,CASSPRDSIYEQYF,TGTGCCAGCAGCCCCCGGGACAGCATCTACGAGCAGTACTTC
TRBV7-2,TRBJ2-1,NA,TRBD2,CASSLGLAGGDEQFF,TGTGCCAGCAGCTTAGGGCTAGCGGGGGGGGATGAGCAGTTCTTC
TRBV28,TRBJ2-1,NA,TRBD2,CASSWEGPHYNEQFF,TGTGCCAGCAGTTGGGAGGGGCCTCACTACAATGAGCAGTTCTTC
TRBV9,TRBJ2-5,NA,NA,CASSVVGGGQETQYF,TGTGCCAGCAGCGTAGTTGGGGGTGGCCAAGAGACCCAGTACTTC
TRBV7-6,TRBJ1-1,NA,NA,CASSFFPEAFF,TGTGCCAGCAGCTTTTTCCCTGAAGCTTTCTTT
TRBV21-1,TRBJ2-1,NA,NA,CASSKARKLKGTFESSYNEQFF,TGTGCCAGCAGCAAAGCCAGAAAGCTAAAAGGGACTTTCGAGAGCTCCTACAATGAGCAGTTCTTC
TRBV7-2,TRBJ1-4,NA,NA,CASSLVVGAVGEKLFF,TGTGCCAGCAGCTTAGTAGTGGGCGCGGTGGGTGAAAAACTGTTTTTT
TRBV19,TRBJ2-5,NA,NA,CASSPWTDQETQYF,TGTGCCAGTAGTCCGTGGACGGACCAAGAGACCCAGTACTTC
TRBV9,TRBJ2-1,NA,NA,CASSVGGGSVSEQFF,TGTGCCAGCAGCGTCGGGGGCGGGAGCGTCAGTGAGCAGTTCTTC
TRBV6-5,TRBJ2-3,NA,TRBD1,CASSLRLQGASYF,TGTGCCAGCAGTCTACGACTACAGGGGGCGTCGTATTTT
TRBV19,TRBJ1-1,NA,NA,CASSTGGDKLRNTEAFF,TGTGCCAGTAGTACCGGGGGGGACAAACTTAGGAACACTGAAGCTTTCTTT
TRBV27,TRBJ2-7,NA,TRBD1,CATRTGSYEQYF,TGTGCCACCAGGACAGGGAGCTACGAGCAGTACTTC
TRBV2,TRBJ1-1,NA,NA,CASSTGTFPKGSFF,TGTGCCAGCAGCACAGGGACTTTCCCAAAAGGATCTTTCTTT